These 7 T cell receptor beta chains came from one sample sequenced in a study of CD8+ T cells in alopecia areata. Once RNA had been extracted, it was reverse transcribed into cDNA to act as the sequencing template. TCRdb keeps only in-frame clones here, not all; method: immunoSEQ multiplex PCR. Among approximately 180,000 clones listed, roughly 60% were seen once. Material: CD4+ T cells sorted from blood, obtained at week 0. These receptors were obtained from a human donor with alopecia areata.

V is TRBV2 and J is TRBJ2-5; TRBD2 matches at 12 bases. Trimming removed 6 bases from V and 2 bases from J; junction bases left unmatched: 4. The germline V gene encodes CDR1 SNHLY and CDR2 FYNNEI. The CDR3 covers 15 residues. The CDR3: CASRGTSGSQETQYF. CDR3 nucleotides: TGTGCCAGCAGGGGGACTAGCGGGTCACAAGAGACCCAGTACTTC.

This chain links TRBV7-6 with TRBJ2-5, with TRBD1 as a possible D gene (6 bases). Trimming shortened V by 3 bases and J by 7 bases, and 12 bases separated the two germline ends. The germline V gene encodes CDR1 SGHVS and CDR2 FNYEAQ. The CDR3 is 13 amino acids. CDR3 region: CASSFPGAGTQYF. The DNA for the CDR3 is TGTGCCAGCAGCTTCCCAGGGGCTGGGACCCAGTACTTC.

This chain joins TRBV30 and TRBJ2-7; D tentatively reads TRBD1 or TRBD2 (5 bases each). The CDR3 covers 13 residues. Germline values: CDR1 GTSNPN, CDR2 SVGIG (reference sequence). Trimming stripped 7 bases from V and 2 bases from J, with 15 bases between. Here the CDR3 DNA reads TGTGCCTCATCGGGGCAGGTTCCCTACGAGCAGTACTTC. Its protein product is CASSGQVPYEQYF.

The genes are TRBV6-1 and TRBJ2-7; tentative D call: TRBD1 (5 bases). Germline values: CDR1 MNHNS, CDR2 SASEGT. Trimming stripped 6 bases from V and 9 bases from J, with 15 bases between. The CDR3 sequence is 12 residues long. The CDR3 loop reads CASSTDSLGQYF. The CDR3 coding sequence is TGTGCCAGCAGCACCGACAGCCTCGGGCAGTACTTC.

V gene TRBV10-3 combines with J gene TRBJ1-2; 8 bases line up with TRBD1. V trimming: 6 bases; J trimming: 3 bases; junction bases outside the gene matches: 3. The CDR3 has 13 residues. Germline CDR1 ENHRY, CDR2 SYGVKD. CDR3 nucleotide sequence: TGTGCCATCAGATCAGGGGGCGACTATGGCTACACCTTC. Translation gives CAIRSGGDYGYTF.

V usage is TRBV10-3 and J usage is TRBJ2-5; D is tentatively TRBD1 or TRBD2 (5 bases each). Germline CDR1 reads ENHRY; CDR2 reads SYGVKD. There are 14 residues in the CDR3. The germline V and J ends were trimmed by 4 bases and 4 bases, with 13 bases remaining between them. The CDR3, as DNA: TGTGCCATCAGTGGAGGGACCTCGCGAGAGACCCAGTACTTC. Protein product: CAISGGTSRETQYF.

The gene calls are TRBV5-6 and TRBJ2-5; D is uncertain. Germline CDR1 reads SGHDT; CDR2 reads YYEEEE. The CDR3 loop spans 13 amino acids. Deletions cut 2 bases from V and 5 bases from J, with 10 bases between. The CDR3 reads CASSFLMLETQYF. CDR3 nucleotide sequence: TGTGCCAGCAGCTTTTTGATGTTGGAGACCCAGTACTTC.